The 7 T cell receptor beta chains below were found in one sample sequenced in a study of STAT5B mutations in CD4+ large granular lymphocyte leukemia. Profiling relied on immunoSEQ multiplex PCR, and the TCRdb table lists in-frame clones only, not all of them. The table lists 34,000 or so clones, about 82% of them singletons. The specimen was CD4+ T cells from blood buffy coats. These receptors were taken from a human donor in good health.

With respect to this clone: The same CDR3 arises from other DNA sequences in this sample as well. V gene TRBV28 combines with J gene TRBJ2-7; D gene uncertain. Between the trimmed V and J ends, which lost 2 bases and 3 bases, there was a span of 5 bases. The CDR3 totals 12 residues. Germline V gene lookup returns CDR1 MDHEN and CDR2 SYDVKM. CDR3 sequence reads: CASSLSSYEQYF. CDR3 bases: TGTGCCAGCAGTTTAAGTAGCTACGAGCAGTACTTC.

V is TRBV5-1 and J is TRBJ2-4, with TRBD2 as a possible D gene (5 bases). V was clipped by 4 bases and J by 0 bases, with 14 bases between them. CDR3 length: 16 residues. Germline V CDR1 and CDR2: SGHRS, YFSETQ. DNA of the CDR3: TGCGCCAGCAGCGCACTCGCGGGCCTAGCCAAAAACATTCAGTACTTC. Translation gives CASSALAGLAKNIQYF.

V is TRBV7-2 and J is TRBJ2-7; no clear D. Germline V gene sequence: CDR1 SGHTA, CDR2 FQGNSA. Trimming shortened V by 3 bases and J by 0 bases, and 9 bases separated the two germline ends. This CDR3 region has 14 residues. The CDR3 region has the DNA TGTGCCAGCAGCTTTGCCCTACGCTCCTACGAGCAGTACTTC. It encodes CASSFALRSYEQYF.

V and J are TRBV15 and TRBJ2-7; 7 bases are a match to TRBD2. Germline V gene data show CDR1 as LNHNV and CDR2 as YYDKDF (reference sequence). Losses at the gene ends were 0 bases for V and 1 base for J; bases not matched to a gene: 0. The CDR3 loop spans 14 amino acids. For the CDR3, the DNA is TGTGCCACCAGCAGAGATAGCGGGTCCTACGAGCAGTACTTC. Translating gives CATSRDSGSYEQYF.

This rearrangement joins TRBV7-3 to TRBJ2-2; D not resolved. The CDR3 length is 15 residues. Germline V gene data show CDR1 as SGHTA and CDR2 as FQGTGA. V was shortened by 0 bases and J by 1 base, with 6 bases between the two germline ends. The CDR3 is CASSLTKENTGELFF. CDR3 coding DNA: TGTGCCAGCAGCTTAACCAAAGAGAACACCGGGGAGCTGTTTTTT.

This chain joins TRBV2 and TRBJ2-3; 8 positions match TRBD2. The CDR3 is 17 amino acids. The V gene end was trimmed by 7 bases and the J gene end by 4 bases; junction bases not matched to a gene: 16. Germline assignment: CDR1 SNHLY and CDR2 FYNNEI. CDR3 loop: CASIVGLARSGADTQYF. The CDR3, as DNA: TGTGCCAGCATAGTCGGACTAGCACGTTCCGGAGCAGATACGCAGTATTTT.

The chain combines TRBV11-3 with TRBJ2-2; 8 bases agree with TRBD1. CDR1 is SGHNT and CDR2 is YENEEA in the germline V gene. This CDR3 comprises 18 residues. The trim removed 0 bases at V and 4 bases at J, leaving 10 bases unmatched. The CDR3 DNA reads TGTGCCAGCAGCTTAGATAGGACAGGGCCAGCGACCACCGGGGAGCTGTTTTTT. This encodes CASSLDRTGPATTGELFF.